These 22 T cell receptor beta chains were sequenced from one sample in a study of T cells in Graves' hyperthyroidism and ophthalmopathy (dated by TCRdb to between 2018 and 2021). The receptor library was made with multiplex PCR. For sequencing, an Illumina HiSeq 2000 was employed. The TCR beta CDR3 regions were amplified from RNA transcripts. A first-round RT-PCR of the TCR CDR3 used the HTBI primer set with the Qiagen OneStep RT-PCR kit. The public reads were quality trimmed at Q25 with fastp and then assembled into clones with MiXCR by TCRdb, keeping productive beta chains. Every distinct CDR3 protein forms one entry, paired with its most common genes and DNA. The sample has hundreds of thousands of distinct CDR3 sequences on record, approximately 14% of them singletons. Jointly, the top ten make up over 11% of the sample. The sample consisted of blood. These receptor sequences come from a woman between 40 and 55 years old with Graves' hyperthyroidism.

The CDR3 loop is CATSSPGGVYNEQFF. The CDR3 nucleotides read TGTGCCACCAGCTCTCCGGGCGGGGTCTACAATGAGCAGTTCTTC. This sequence joins TRBV15 and TRBJ2-1; D might be TRBD2 (6 bases). The ends were cut back, 5 bases at V and 3 bases at J, with 14 bases in the middle. CDR1 and CDR2 (germline): LNHNV, YYDKDF (reference sequence). The CDR3 runs 15 residues.

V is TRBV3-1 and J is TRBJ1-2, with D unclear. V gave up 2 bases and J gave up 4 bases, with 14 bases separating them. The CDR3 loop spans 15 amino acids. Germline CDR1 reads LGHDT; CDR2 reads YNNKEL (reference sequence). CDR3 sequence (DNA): TGTGCCAGCAGCCAATCCAAAGCCCGACTCTATGGCTACACCTTC. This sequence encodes CASSQSKARLYGYTF.

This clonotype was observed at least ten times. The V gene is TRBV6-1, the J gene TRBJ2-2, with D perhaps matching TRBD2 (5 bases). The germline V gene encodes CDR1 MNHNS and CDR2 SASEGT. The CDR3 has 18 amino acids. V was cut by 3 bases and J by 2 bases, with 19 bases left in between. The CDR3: CASSDFEGRSPNTGELFF. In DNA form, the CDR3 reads TGTGCCAGCAGTGATTTTGAGGGCCGTTCTCCTAACACCGGGGAGCTGTTTTTT.

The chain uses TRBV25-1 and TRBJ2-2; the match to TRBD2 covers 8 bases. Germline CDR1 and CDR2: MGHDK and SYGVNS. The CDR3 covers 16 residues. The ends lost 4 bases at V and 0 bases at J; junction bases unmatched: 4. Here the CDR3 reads CASSGVSGANTGELFF. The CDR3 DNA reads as TGTGCCAGCAGTGGGGTTAGCGGGGCGAACACCGGGGAGCTGTTTTTT. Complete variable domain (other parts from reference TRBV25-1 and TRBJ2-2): EADIYQTPRYLVIGTGKKITLECSQTMGHDKMYWYQQDPGMELHLIHYSYGVNSTEKGDLSSESTVSRIRTEHFPLTLESARPSHTSQYLCASSGVSGANTGELFFGEGSRLTVL.

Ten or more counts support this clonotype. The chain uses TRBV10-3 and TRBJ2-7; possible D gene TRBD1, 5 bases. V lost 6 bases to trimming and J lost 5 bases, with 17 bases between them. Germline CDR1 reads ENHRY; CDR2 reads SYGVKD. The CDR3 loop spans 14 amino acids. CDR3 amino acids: CAISPRKGSHEQYF. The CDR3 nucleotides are TGTGCCATCAGCCCAAGAAAGGGGTCCCACGAGCAGTACTTC.

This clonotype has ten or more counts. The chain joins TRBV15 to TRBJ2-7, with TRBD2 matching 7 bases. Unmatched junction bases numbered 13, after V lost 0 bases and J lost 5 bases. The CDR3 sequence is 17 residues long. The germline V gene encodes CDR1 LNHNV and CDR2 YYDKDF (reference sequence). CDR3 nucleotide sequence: TGTGCCACCAGCAGAGATGTGCTTGGGCGGACTAGGCACGAGCAGTACTTC. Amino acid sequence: CATSRDVLGRTRHEQYF.

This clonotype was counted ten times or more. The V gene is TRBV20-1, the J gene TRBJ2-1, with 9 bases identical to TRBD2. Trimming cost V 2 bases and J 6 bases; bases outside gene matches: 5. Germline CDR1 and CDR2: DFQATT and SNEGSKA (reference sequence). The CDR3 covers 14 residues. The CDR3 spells CSARRSGSGNEQFF. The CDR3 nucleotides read TGCAGTGCTAGACGTAGCGGGAGTGGCAATGAGCAGTTCTTC.

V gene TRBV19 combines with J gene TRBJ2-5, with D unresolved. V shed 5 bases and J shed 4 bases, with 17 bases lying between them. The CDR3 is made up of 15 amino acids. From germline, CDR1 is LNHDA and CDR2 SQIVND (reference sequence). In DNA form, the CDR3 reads TGTGCCAGTAGTTTAATGGGTCGGCCTGGAGAGACCCAGTACTTC. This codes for CASSLMGRPGETQYF.

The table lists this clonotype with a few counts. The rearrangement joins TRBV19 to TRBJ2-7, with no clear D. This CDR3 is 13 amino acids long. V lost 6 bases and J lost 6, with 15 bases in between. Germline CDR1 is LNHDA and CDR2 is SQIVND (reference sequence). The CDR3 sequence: CASRIRPSAEQYF. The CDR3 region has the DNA TGTGCCAGTAGGATTCGGCCCTCAGCCGAGCAGTACTTC.

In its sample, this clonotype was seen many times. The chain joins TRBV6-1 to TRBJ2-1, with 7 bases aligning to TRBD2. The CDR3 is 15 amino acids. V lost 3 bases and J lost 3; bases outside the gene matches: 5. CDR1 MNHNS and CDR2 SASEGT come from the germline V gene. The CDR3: CASSDLRDYYNEQFF. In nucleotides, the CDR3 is TGTGCCAGCAGTGACCTCCGGGACTACTACAATGAGCAGTTCTTC.

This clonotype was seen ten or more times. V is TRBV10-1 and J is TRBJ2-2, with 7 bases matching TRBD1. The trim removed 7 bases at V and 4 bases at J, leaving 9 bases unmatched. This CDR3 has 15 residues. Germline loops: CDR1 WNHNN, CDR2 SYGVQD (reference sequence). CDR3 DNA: TGCGCCAGCAAGAAGGAGACAGGGCTCACCGGGGAGCTGTTTTTT. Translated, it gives CASKKETGLTGELFF.

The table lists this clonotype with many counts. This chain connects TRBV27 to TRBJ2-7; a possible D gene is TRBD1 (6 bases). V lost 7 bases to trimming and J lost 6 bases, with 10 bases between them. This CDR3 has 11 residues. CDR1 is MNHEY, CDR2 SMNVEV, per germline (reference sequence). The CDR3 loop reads CASTLGGEQYF. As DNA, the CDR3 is TGTGCCAGCACTCTAGGGGGCGAGCAGTACTTC.

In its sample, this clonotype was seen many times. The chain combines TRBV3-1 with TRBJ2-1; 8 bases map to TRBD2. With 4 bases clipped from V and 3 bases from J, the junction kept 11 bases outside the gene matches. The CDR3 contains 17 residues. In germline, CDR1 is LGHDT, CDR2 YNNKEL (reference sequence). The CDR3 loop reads CASSLRIAGSFYNEQFF. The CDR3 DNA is TGTGCCAGCAGCCTCAGGATAGCGGGGAGCTTCTACAATGAGCAGTTCTTC.

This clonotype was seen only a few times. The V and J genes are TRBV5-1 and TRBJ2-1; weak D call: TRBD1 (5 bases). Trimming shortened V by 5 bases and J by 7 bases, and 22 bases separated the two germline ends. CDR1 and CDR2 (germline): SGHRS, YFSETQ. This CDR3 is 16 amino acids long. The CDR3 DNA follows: TGCGCCAGCAGGCAAGGGGAAATAGGGTCTAAGAATGAGCAGTTCTTC. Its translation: CASRQGEIGSKNEQFF.

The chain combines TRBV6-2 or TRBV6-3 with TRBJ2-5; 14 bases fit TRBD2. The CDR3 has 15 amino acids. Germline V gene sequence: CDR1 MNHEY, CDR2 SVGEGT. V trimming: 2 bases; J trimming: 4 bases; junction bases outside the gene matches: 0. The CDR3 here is CASSYGLAGGETQYF. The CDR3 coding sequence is TGTGCCAGCAGTTACGGACTAGCGGGAGGAGAGACCCAGTACTTC.

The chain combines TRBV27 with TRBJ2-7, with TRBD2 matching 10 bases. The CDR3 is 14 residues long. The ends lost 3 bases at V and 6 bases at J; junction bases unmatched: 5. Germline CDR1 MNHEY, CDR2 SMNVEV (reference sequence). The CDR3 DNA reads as TGTGCCAGCAGTTTGGTAGCGGGAGGCGGCGAGCAGTACTTC. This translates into CASSLVAGGGEQYF.

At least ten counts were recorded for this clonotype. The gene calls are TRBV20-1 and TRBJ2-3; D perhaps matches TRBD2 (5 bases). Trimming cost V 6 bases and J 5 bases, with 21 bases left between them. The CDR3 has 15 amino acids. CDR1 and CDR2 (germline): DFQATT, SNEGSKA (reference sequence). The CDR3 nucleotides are TGCAGTGCCGGCCCCCGGGGTTCATGGGGAGATACGCAGTATTTT. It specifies CSAGPRGSWGDTQYF.

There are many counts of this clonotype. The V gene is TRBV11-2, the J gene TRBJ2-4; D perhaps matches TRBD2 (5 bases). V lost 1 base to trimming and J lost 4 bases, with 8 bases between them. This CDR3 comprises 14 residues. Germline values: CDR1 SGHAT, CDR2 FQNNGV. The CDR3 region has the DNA TGTGCCAGCAGCTTAGTAGGCGGGAAAAACATTCAGTACTTC. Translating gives CASSLVGGKNIQYF.

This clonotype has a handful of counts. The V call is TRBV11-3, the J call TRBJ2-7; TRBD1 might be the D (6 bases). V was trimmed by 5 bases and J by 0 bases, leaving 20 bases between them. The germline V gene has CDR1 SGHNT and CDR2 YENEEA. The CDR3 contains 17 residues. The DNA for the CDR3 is TGTGCCAGCAGCCCGCGACGACTCGACAGGTACTCCTACGAGCAGTACTTC. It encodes CASSPRRLDRYSYEQYF.

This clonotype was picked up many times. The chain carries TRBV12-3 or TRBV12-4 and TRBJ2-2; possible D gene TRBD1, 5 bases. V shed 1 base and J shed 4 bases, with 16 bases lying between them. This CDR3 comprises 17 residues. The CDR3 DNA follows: TGTGCCAGCAGTTTAGGGGGCAGGGTTGCTGGCACCGGGGAGCTGTTTTTT. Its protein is CASSLGGRVAGTGELFF.

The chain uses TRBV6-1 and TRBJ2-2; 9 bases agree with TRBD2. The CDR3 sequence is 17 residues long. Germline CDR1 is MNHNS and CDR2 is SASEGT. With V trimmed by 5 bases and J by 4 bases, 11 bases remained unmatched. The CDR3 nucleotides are TGTGCCAGCAGTCGGGGTAATAGCGGGAGTGGCACCGGGGAGCTGTTTTTT. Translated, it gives CASSRGNSGSGTGELFF.

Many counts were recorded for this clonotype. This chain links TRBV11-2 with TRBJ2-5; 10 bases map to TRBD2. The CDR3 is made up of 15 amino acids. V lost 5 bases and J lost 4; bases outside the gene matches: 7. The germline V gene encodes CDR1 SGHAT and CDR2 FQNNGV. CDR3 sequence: CASSPSSGRRETQYF. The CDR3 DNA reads TGTGCCAGCAGCCCCTCTAGCGGGAGACGAGAGACCCAGTACTTC.